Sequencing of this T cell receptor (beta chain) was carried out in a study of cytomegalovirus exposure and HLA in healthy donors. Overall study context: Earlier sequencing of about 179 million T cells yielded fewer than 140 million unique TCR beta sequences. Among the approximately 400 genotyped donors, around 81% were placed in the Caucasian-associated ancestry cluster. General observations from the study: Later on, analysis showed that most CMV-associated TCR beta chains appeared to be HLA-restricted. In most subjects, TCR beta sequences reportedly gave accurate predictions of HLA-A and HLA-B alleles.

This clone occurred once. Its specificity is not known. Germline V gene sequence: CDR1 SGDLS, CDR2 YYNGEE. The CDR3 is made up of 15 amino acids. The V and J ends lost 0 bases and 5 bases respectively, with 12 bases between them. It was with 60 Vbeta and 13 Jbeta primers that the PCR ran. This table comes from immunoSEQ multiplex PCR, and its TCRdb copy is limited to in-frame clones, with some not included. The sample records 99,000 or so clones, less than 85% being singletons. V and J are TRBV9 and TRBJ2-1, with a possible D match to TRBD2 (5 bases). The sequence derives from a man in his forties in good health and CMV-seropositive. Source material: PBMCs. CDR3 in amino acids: CASSVGIASDNEQFF. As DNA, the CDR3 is TGTGCCAGCAGCGTAGGAATAGCGAGCGACAATGAGCAGTTCTTC.